This entry lists 32 T cell receptor beta chains sequenced from one sample in a study of cytomegalovirus exposure and HLA in healthy donors (dated by TCRdb to 2016 to 2017). The library relied on the immunoSEQ multiplex PCR assay. The multiplex PCR relied on a mix of 60 forward primers for TCR Vbeta segments and 13 reverse primers for TCR Jbeta segments. TCRdb limited this immuneACCESS table to in-frame rearrangements with V and J called. A share of clones is missing; checked studies link under half to unresolved V genes, and the rest is unexplained. The sample includes a few hundred thousand clones, with 65% to 85% observed a single time. The top ten constitute approximately 2.8% of the sample. The specimen was PBMCs. These receptors were taken from a man aged 25-40 years in good health and CMV-seronegative.

This rearrangement joins TRBV9 to TRBJ1-2; 9 bases agree with TRBD1. Germline values: CDR1 SGDLS, CDR2 YYNGEE. The CDR3 consists of 15 residues. V lost 4 bases and J lost 4; bases outside the gene matches: 8. CDR3 in DNA: TGTGCCAGCAGCCTGGGACAGGGTACCGGCTATGGCTACACCTTC. Translating it yields CASSLGQGTGYGYTF.

This rearrangement joins TRBV25-1 to TRBJ2-5; D is perhaps TRBD2 (5 bases). This CDR3 comprises 11 residues. Deletions cut 10 bases from V and 1 base from J, with 7 bases between. Germline CDR1 MGHDK, CDR2 SYGVNS. As DNA, the CDR3 is TGTGCCACCGGGATCCAAGAGACCCAGTACTTC. Protein sequence: CATGIQETQYF.

V and J are TRBV28 and TRBJ2-1; 7 bases are shared with TRBD2. Germline V gene sequence: CDR1 MDHEN, CDR2 SYDVKM. V gave up 3 bases and J gave up 5 bases; unmatched junction bases: 10. CDR3 length equals 16 residues. The CDR3 here is CASSFGGGWINNEQFF. The DNA for the CDR3 is TGTGCCAGCAGTTTTGGGGGGGGGTGGATCAACAATGAGCAGTTCTTC.

The gene calls are TRBV5-1 and TRBJ1-2, with 10 bases lining up with TRBD1. V was pared by 0 bases and J by 7 bases, with 6 bases of the junction left unmatched. The germline CDR1 and CDR2 sequences are SGHRS and YFSETQ. The CDR3 sequence is 15 residues long. The CDR3 is CASSLGGTGAIGYTF. For the CDR3, the DNA is TGCGCCAGCAGCTTGGGAGGGACAGGGGCTATTGGCTACACCTTC.

The CDR3 here is CASSYFSGGNNEQFF. As DNA, the CDR3 is TGTGCCAGCAGTTACTTCAGCGGGGGGAACAATGAGCAGTTCTTC. The chain recombines TRBV6-5 with TRBJ2-1; 9 nucleotides align to TRBD2. With V trimmed by 1 base and J by 5 bases, 3 bases remained unmatched. CDR3 size: 15 residues. Per germline, CDR1 MNHEY and CDR2 SVGAGI.

The chain uses TRBV6-1 and TRBJ1-5; D might be TRBD1 (6 bases). The V gene lost 0 bases and the J gene lost 0 bases, with 9 bases spanning the gap. In germline, CDR1 is MNHNS, CDR2 SASEGT. The CDR3 consists of 16 residues. The CDR3 loop is CASSEAPGDSNQPQHF. In nucleotides, the CDR3 is TGTGCCAGCAGTGAAGCCCCAGGGGATAGCAATCAGCCCCAGCATTTT.

The chain combines TRBV10-3 with TRBJ1-2; unclear D gene. The germline V gene encodes CDR1 ENHRY and CDR2 SYGVKD. Trimming removed 1 base from V and 7 bases from J, with 10 bases in between. This CDR3 contains 13 residues. CDR3 nucleotide sequence: TGTGCCATCAGTGAGTACGGAGCGGCTGGCTACACCTTC. Its protein is CAISEYGAAGYTF.

J is TRBJ2-5 and V is TRBV28; 9 nucleotides match TRBD1. Trimming removed 0 bases from V and 3 bases from J; junction bases left unmatched: 5. This CDR3 is 16 amino acids long. Per germline, CDR1 MDHEN and CDR2 SYDVKM. The CDR3 sequence is CASSLWGQGPKETQYF. The CDR3, as DNA: TGTGCCAGCAGTTTATGGGGACAGGGACCCAAAGAGACCCAGTACTTC. The full variable domain, in which reference TRBV28 and TRBJ2-5 provide the parts outside the CDR3, is DVKVTQSSRYLVKRTGEKVFLECVQDMDHENMFWYRQDPGLGLRLIYFSYDVKMKEKGDIPEGYSVSREKKERFSLILESASTNQTSMYLCASSLWGQGPKETQYFGPGTRLLVL.

V and J are TRBV7-9 and TRBJ1-2; the match to TRBD1 covers 8 bases. This CDR3 region has 17 residues. V gave up 6 bases and J gave up 2 bases; unmatched junction bases: 14. Per the germline V gene, CDR1 is SEHNR and CDR2 is FQNEAQ (reference sequence). The CDR3 DNA reads TGTGCCAGCAGGCTACCGGGACAGGAGGTCCTAAACTATGGCTACACCTTC. It is translated as CASRLPGQEVLNYGYTF. Drawing the rest from reference TRBV7-9 and TRBJ1-2, the complete variable domain is DTGVSQNPRHKITKRGQNVTFRCDPISEHNRLYWYRQTLGQGPEFLTYFQNEAQLEKSRLLSDRFSAERPKGSFSTLEIQRTEQGDSAMYLCASRLPGQEVLNYGYTFGSGTRLTVV.

The chain uses TRBV5-1 and TRBJ2-5, with a weak D call TRBD2 (5 bases). The CDR3 is 14 residues long. Germline-derived CDR1 and CDR2 are SGHRS and YFSETQ. Trimming shortened V by 1 base and J by 1 base, and 8 bases separated the two germline ends. CDR3 amino acids: CASSLMGAQETQYF. The CDR3 bases are TGCGCCAGCAGCTTGATGGGAGCCCAAGAGACCCAGTACTTC. The whole variable domain, remainder taken from reference TRBV5-1 and TRBJ2-5, is KAGVTQTPRYLIKTRGQQVTLSCSPISGHRSVSWYQQTPGQGLQFLFEYFSETQRNKGNFPGRFSGRQFSNSRSEMNVSTLELGDSALYLCASSLMGAQETQYFGPGTRLLVL.

The chain is built from TRBV5-6 and TRBJ2-3; TRBD2 matches 7 bases. This CDR3 has 15 residues. V shed 5 bases, J shed 3 bases, and the junction held 9 bases outside the gene matches. Germline CDR1 SGHDT, CDR2 YYEEEE. CDR3 protein: CASRLEGGGTDTQYF. In DNA form, the CDR3 reads TGTGCCAGCAGGTTAGAAGGCGGGGGAACAGATACGCAGTATTTT. The whole variable domain, filled in from reference TRBV5-6 and TRBJ2-3, reads DAGVTQSPTHLIKTRGQQVTLRCSPKSGHDTVSWYQQALGQGPQFIFQYYEEEERQRGNFPDRFSGHQFPNYSSELNVNALLLGDSALYLCASRLEGGGTDTQYFGPGTRLTVL.

This clone was detected a few times. The chain is built from TRBV4-2 and TRBJ2-5; D possibly corresponds to TRBD1 (5 bases). The CDR3 consists of 16 residues. Germline CDR1 reads LGHNA; CDR2 reads YNFKEQ. V was cut by 0 bases and J by 1 base, with 12 bases left in between. CDR3 in DNA: TGTGCCAGCAGCCAAGAGACCGGTAGGGGCCAAGAGACCCAGTACTTC. Translated, it gives CASSQETGRGQETQYF.

The V gene is TRBV14, the J gene TRBJ1-2, with 8 bases matching TRBD1. Germline V gives CDR1 SGHDN, CDR2 FVKESK. CDR3 length equals 13 residues. J gave up 5 bases and V 3 bases, and 2 bases lay outside the gene matches. CDR3 amino acids: CASSQDREYGYTF. In DNA, the CDR3 is TGTGCCAGCAGCCAGGACAGGGAATATGGCTACACCTTC.

This chain joins TRBV14 and TRBJ2-1, with a weak D call TRBD2 (5 bases). Trimming left V 6 bases short and J 5 bases short, with 11 bases between. The germline CDR1 and CDR2 sequences are SGHDN and FVKESK. The CDR3 is made up of 13 amino acids. This chain's CDR3 is CASSFERHNEQFF. Here the CDR3 DNA reads TGTGCCAGCAGTTTCGAGCGGCACAATGAGCAGTTCTTC.

This clone was counted a single time. V and J are TRBV2 and TRBJ2-1, with D unclear. Between the trimmed V and J ends, which lost 4 bases and 9 bases, there was a span of 25 bases. There are 17 residues in the CDR3. The germline V gene has CDR1 SNHLY and CDR2 FYNNEI. For the CDR3, the DNA is TGTGCCAGCAGTGGGGTCGTTCGTATAGTCTCATCGGGTGAGCAGTTCTTC. This translates into CASSGVVRIVSSGEQFF.

The rearrangement uses TRBV19 and TRBJ1-1, with D unresolved. Germline V CDR1 and CDR2: LNHDA, SQIVND (reference sequence). V was cut by 0 bases and J by 4 bases, with 21 bases left in between. CDR3 length: 18 residues. This CDR3 reads CASSIDRRMRLQSTEAFF. CDR3 coding DNA: TGTGCCAGTAGTATAGATCGCCGTATGAGACTTCAGAGCACTGAAGCTTTCTTT.

The chain is built from TRBV4-2 and TRBJ2-2; TRBD2 matches at 10 bases. The length of the CDR3 is 17 residues. Germline trimming cut 2 bases from V and 0 bases from J; bases unmatched to any gene: 3. CDR1 and CDR2 (germline): LGHNA, YNFKEQ. The CDR3 reads CASSQIAGGPNTGELFF. The CDR3 DNA follows: TGTGCCAGCAGCCAAATAGCGGGGGGCCCGAACACCGGGGAGCTGTTTTTT.

J is TRBJ2-3 and V is TRBV2; weak D call: TRBD1 (5 bases). V was shortened by 7 bases and J by 2 bases, with 13 bases between the two germline ends. The CDR3 is 14 residues long. Germline V gene data show CDR1 as SNHLY and CDR2 as FYNNEI. This chain's CDR3 is CASMRGHLTDTQYF. CDR3 nucleotide sequence: TGTGCCAGCATGCGTGGACATCTCACAGATACGCAGTATTTT.

The chain combines TRBV7-3 with TRBJ2-2; D may be TRBD2 (5 bases). Germline V lookup: CDR1 SGHTA, CDR2 FQGTGA. Trimming cost V 4 bases and J 5 bases, with 14 bases left between them. The CDR3 covers 15 residues. The CDR3 loop reads CASSSRAPGTGELFF. The DNA for the CDR3 is TGTGCCAGCAGCTCCAGAGCCCCGGGGACCGGGGAGCTGTTTTTT. Full variable domain (remainder filled in from reference TRBV7-3 and TRBJ2-2): GAGVSQTPSNKVTEKGKYVELRCDPISGHTALYWYRQSLGQGPEFLIYFQGTGAADDSGLPNDRFFAVRPEGSVSTLKIQRTERGDSAVYLCASSSRAPGTGELFFGEGSRLTVL.

Concerning this clone itself: The CDR3 carries no conserved terminal phenylalanine or tryptophan, so it likely arises from a read error. The rearrangement uses TRBV7-7 and TRBJ2-2; tentatively, D is TRBD2 (5 bases). Germline V lookup: CDR1 SSHAT, CDR2 FNYEAQ (reference sequence). CDR3 size: 13 residues. CDR3 residues: CASAVGNTGELFL. CDR3 in DNA: TGTGCTAGCGCCGTGGGGAACACCGGGGAGCTGTTTCTT.

The chain carries TRBV7-6 and TRBJ2-1; 9 bases are a match to TRBD1. Unmatched junction bases numbered 9, after V lost 5 bases and J lost 1 base. Germline CDR1 reads SGHVS; CDR2 reads FNYEAQ. The length of the CDR3 is 17 residues. The DNA of the CDR3 is TGTGCCAGCAGCCCGCGTGCGGACAGGGGATCCTACAATGAGCAGTTCTTC. Translating gives CASSPRADRGSYNEQFF.

V is TRBV9 and J is TRBJ1-4; D call uncertain. Looked up from germline, CDR1 is SGDLS and CDR2 is YYNGEE. V was cut by 0 bases and J by 8 bases, with 11 bases left in between. The CDR3 has 14 residues. CDR3 DNA sequence: TGTGCCAGCAGCGTAGACCTAGGGAGAGAAAAACTGTTTTTT. Its protein is CASSVDLGREKLFF.

The chain is built from TRBV5-1 and TRBJ1-2; 8 positions match TRBD1. CDR3 length: 14 residues. Germline CDR1 is SGHRS and CDR2 is YFSETQ. Trimming cost V 4 bases and J 8 bases; bases outside gene matches: 10. In nucleotides, the CDR3 is TGCGCCAGCAGCCTCCGGACAGGGTGGGACGGCTACACCTTC. The encoded protein is CASSLRTGWDGYTF.

The chain is built from TRBV7-9 and TRBJ2-5; 14 bases match TRBD2. V shed 3 bases, J shed 9 bases, and the junction held 15 bases outside the gene matches. From germline, CDR1 is SEHNR and CDR2 FQNEAQ (reference sequence). CDR3 length equals 18 residues. DNA for the CDR3: TGTGCCAGCAGCTTGGGGTCCCGGACTAGCGGGGGGCTTATGGCCCAGTACTTC. As protein: CASSLGSRTSGGLMAQYF.

The chain links TRBV9 to TRBJ2-3; 7 bases are shared with TRBD1. Trimming removed 4 bases from V and 0 bases from J; junction bases left unmatched: 5. The CDR3 covers 15 residues. The germline CDR1 and CDR2 sequences are SGDLS and YYNGEE. The CDR3 sequence: CASSLGQASTDTQYF. The CDR3, as DNA: TGTGCCAGCAGCCTCGGACAGGCTAGCACAGATACGCAGTATTTT.

The chain links TRBV28 to TRBJ1-5; 8 nucleotides match TRBD1. This CDR3 contains 14 residues. Germline V gene sequence: CDR1 MDHEN, CDR2 SYDVKM. J gave up 7 bases and V 6 bases, and 8 bases lay outside the gene matches. CDR3 in amino acids: CASRPQGARQPQHF. As DNA, the CDR3 is TGTGCCAGCAGGCCTCAGGGGGCGCGGCAGCCCCAGCATTTT.

V is TRBV6-5 and J is TRBJ1-5, with 7 bases that match TRBD1. This CDR3 has 14 amino acids. CDR1 is MNHEY, CDR2 SVGAGI, per germline. Trimming removed 6 bases from V and 5 bases from J; junction bases left unmatched: 7. CDR3 residues: CASSQGQQYQPQHF. In DNA, the CDR3 is TGTGCCAGCAGCCAGGGACAGCAATATCAGCCCCAGCATTTT.

V usage is TRBV6-1 and J usage is TRBJ1-2; D may be TRBD1 (6 bases). Trimming left V 6 bases short and J 7 bases short, with 9 bases between. This CDR3 is 11 amino acids long. Germline values: CDR1 MNHNS, CDR2 SASEGT. The CDR3 loop reads CASRDSCGYTF. CDR3 coding DNA: TGTGCCAGCAGGGACAGCTGTGGCTACACCTTC.

V gene TRBV5-1 combines with J gene TRBJ1-5; TRBD1 might be the D (5 bases). Per germline, CDR1 SGHRS and CDR2 YFSETQ. Between the trimmed V and J ends, which lost 1 base and 0 bases, there was a span of 8 bases. The length of the CDR3 is 15 residues. CDR3 sequence: CASSLLGDSNQPQHF. Written as DNA, the CDR3 is TGCGCCAGCAGCTTGCTAGGGGATAGCAATCAGCCCCAGCATTTT.

The chain uses TRBV5-1 and TRBJ2-7; 11 nucleotides match TRBD2. The CDR3 is 16 residues long. The trim removed 1 base at V and 3 bases at J, leaving 6 bases unmatched. Germline lookup yields CDR1 SGHRS and CDR2 YFSETQ. CDR3 amino acids: CASSLTGTSGRYEQYF. The CDR3 DNA follows: TGCGCCAGCAGCTTGACGGGGACTAGCGGCCGCTACGAGCAGTACTTC.

V gene TRBV28 combines with J gene TRBJ1-1; D is possibly TRBD1 (5 bases). V was clipped by 5 bases and J by 4 bases, with 11 bases between them. Germline V CDR1 and CDR2: MDHEN, SYDVKM. The CDR3 contains 13 residues. This chain's CDR3 is CASSLQGITEAFF. The CDR3 nucleotides read TGTGCCAGCAGTCTCCAGGGCATCACTGAAGCTTTCTTT.

The genes are TRBV13 and TRBJ2-3; a weak D match, TRBD1 (5 bases). V was clipped by 7 bases and J by 4 bases, with 12 bases between them. The germline gives CDR1 PRHDT, CDR2 FYEKMQ (reference sequence). The CDR3 extends over 13 amino acids. The CDR3 is CASTYTRADTQYF. CDR3 in DNA: TGTGCCAGCACCTACACCAGGGCAGATACGCAGTATTTT.